The rows below give T cell receptor beta chains drawn from one sample of a study of blood T cells in healthy people across ages. Via MiXCR, TCRdb re-called the 5' RACE reads, giving one row per CDR3 protein. The sample yields about 1.5 million distinct CDR3 sequences, 40% to 45% seen once. The specimen sequenced was blood. Every receptor here comes from a woman between 18 and 29 years old in good health. CDR3s include the opening cysteine and the closing phenylalanine or tryptophan. D genes are given only for firm matches. Clone size appears in some rows only: once, few, many, or a class for an expanded clone.

D,V,J,size,DNA,CDR3
NA,TRBV15,TRBJ1-5,few,TGTGCCACCAGCGTCGACACTCAGCCCCAGCATTTT,CATSVDTQPQHF
NA,TRBV4-3,TRBJ1-1,NA,TGCGCCAGCAGCCAGGCCGGTAGTTATGAAGCTTTCTTT,CASSQAGSYEAFF
NA,TRBV27,TRBJ1-4,NA,TGTGCCAGCAGCGTTACAGCCGCAACTAATGAAAAACTGTTTTTT,CASSVTAATNEKLFF
TRBD1,TRBV20-1,TRBJ1-2,NA,TGCAGTGCTAGAAACCGGGACAGAGCCTATGGCTACACCTTC,CSARNRDRAYGYTF
TRBD2,TRBV20-1,TRBJ2-3,few,TGCAGTGCCCCACTGCGGGAGAAGCGGGATACGCAGTATTTT,CSAPLREKRDTQYF
NA,TRBV7-2,TRBJ2-4,NA,TGTGCCAGCAGCATATACAGGGACGAAAACATTCAGTACTTC,CASSIYRDENIQYF
TRBD1,TRBV29-1,TRBJ1-6,NA,TGCAGCGTCAGACAGGGGGCTCGAAATTCACCCCCCCACTTT,CSVRQGARNSPPHF
NA,TRBV11-1,TRBJ2-7,NA,TGTGCCAGCGGCGTGAGGGGTACCGACTACGAGCAGTACTTC,CASGVRGTDYEQYF
TRBD2,TRBV20-1,TRBJ2-1,NA,TGCAGTGCTAGACCCCCCCTCATACTAGCGGGGGGGCGAGATGAGCAGTTCTTC,CSARPPLILAGGRDEQFF
TRBD2,TRBV6-1,TRBJ2-5,NA,TGTGCCAGCATTGCCGGGACTAGCGGGCAAGGGACCCAGTACTTC,CASIAGTSGQGTQYF
NA,TRBV4-3,TRBJ2-2,NA,TGCGCCAGCAGCCAGGCTCCCGGAACCGGGGAGCTGTTTTTT,CASSQAPGTGELFF
NA,TRBV2,TRBJ2-3,few,TGTGCCAGCAGCCACGGAGGAGGTCGAACAGATACGCAGTATTTT,CASSHGGGRTDTQYF
NA,TRBV10-3,TRBJ2-1,NA,TGTGCCATCAGTGATGGACTGGGAGGAACAGTGACCCAGTTCTTC,CAISDGLGGTVTQFF
NA,TRBV27,TRBJ2-2,once,TGTGCCACTTCCCTGAACACCGGGGAGCTGTTTTTT,CATSLNTGELFF
NA,TRBV5-4,TRBJ1-1,NA,TGTGCCAGCAGCTTGGCGGCGGGGGAGTGGACTGAAGCTTTCTTT,CASSLAAGEWTEAFF
TRBD2,TRBV6-2/TRBV6-3,TRBJ2-3,NA,TGTGCCAGCAGCCCCGGGACTAGCGGGATCATAGATACGCAGTATTTT,CASSPGTSGIIDTQYF
NA,TRBV7-9,TRBJ1-1,many,TGTGCCAGCCGACGGATGAACACTGAAGCTTTCTTT,CASRRMNTEAFF
NA,TRBV6-5,TRBJ1-2,once,TGTGCCAGCAGTTACTCAGCGACGGCGCCCTATGGCTACACCTTC,CASSYSATAPYGYTF
NA,TRBV6-1,TRBJ2-3,NA,TGTGCCAGCAGTTCCCGAGAGCACACAGATACGCAGTATTTT,CASSSREHTDTQYF
TRBD1,TRBV20-1,TRBJ1-1,many,TGCAGTGCAGGGCAGGGGGTGAACACTGAAGCTTTCTTT,CSAGQGVNTEAFF
NA,TRBV12-5,TRBJ2-6,NA,TGTGCTAGTGGTTTGCCTCGTTGGACACCAAATGCGTCTGGGGCCAACGTCCTGACTTTC,CASGLPRWTPNASGANVLTF
NA,TRBV30,TRBJ2-1,few,TGTGCCTGGAAACCTAGCTACAATGAGCAGTTCTTC,CAWKPSYNEQFF
NA,TRBV20-1,TRBJ2-2,once,TGCAGTGCTAGACCCCGGGACGGCTACAACACCGGGGAGCTGTTTTTT,CSARPRDGYNTGELFF
NA,TRBV7-2,TRBJ1-1,NA,TGTGCCAGCAGCTTAGAGCGCCGGGGTGAAGCTTTCTTT,CASSLERRGEAFF
TRBD1,TRBV20-1,TRBJ1-1,few,TGCAGTGTAATACTCCCGGGACAGGATGCTTTCTTT,CSVILPGQDAFF
NA,TRBV20-1,TRBJ1-5,NA,TGCAGTGCTAGAGTTCAGGGTCATCAGCCCCAGCATTTT,CSARVQGHQPQHF
NA,TRBV14,TRBJ2-1,few,TGTGCCAGCAGCCAAGGAGTGATAGCGTCTCCCCAAGAGACCCAGTTCTTC,CASSQGVIASPQETQFF
NA,TRBV6-6,TRBJ2-3,NA,TGTGCCAGCAGTTACGTGGTCCTCACAGATACGCAGTATTTT,CASSYVVLTDTQYF
NA,TRBV4-1,TRBJ2-1,few,TGCGCCAGCAGCCAAGTTGGCCGGGGGACGGGGAATGAGCAGTTCTTC,CASSQVGRGTGNEQFF
NA,TRBV7-9,TRBJ2-1,NA,TGTGCCAGCAGCTTAAGGGGGGGGAGTGGCTACAATGAGCAGTTCTTC,CASSLRGGSGYNEQFF
NA,TRBV6-2/TRBV6-3,TRBJ2-1,NA,TGTGCCAGCACCTCCTTAGGACGACGCTCCTACGAGCAGTTCTTC,CASTSLGRRSYEQFF